The clone carrying this T cell receptor beta chain was detected many times. Its specificity is not known. The ends lost 0 bases at V and 1 base at J; junction bases unmatched: 1. The CDR3 is 15 amino acids. Germline V gives CDR1 MNHEY, CDR2 SMNVEV (reference sequence). This sample is drawn from a study of T cells in Graves' hyperthyroidism and ophthalmopathy. Overall study findings and caveats: A 13 V-J model separated ophthalmopathy from stable hyperthyroidism.

Amplified regions were TCR beta CDR3 sequences from RNA transcripts. A set of HTBI primers served as the primers for a first-round RT-PCR of the TCR CDR3. TCRdb recomputed calls from the multiplex PCR reads with MiXCR, one row per CDR3 protein. The table has hundreds of thousands of distinct CDR3 sequences, 14% seen once. V and J are TRBV27 and TRBJ1-1; 8 bases fit TRBD1. The sequence was collected from a woman younger than 45 with Graves' hyperthyroidism that later progressed to Graves' ophthalmopathy. The specimen sequenced was blood. CDR3: CASSLSGTGNTEAFF. For the CDR3, the DNA is TGTGCCAGCAGTTTATCTGGGACAGGGAACACTGAAGCTTTCTTT.